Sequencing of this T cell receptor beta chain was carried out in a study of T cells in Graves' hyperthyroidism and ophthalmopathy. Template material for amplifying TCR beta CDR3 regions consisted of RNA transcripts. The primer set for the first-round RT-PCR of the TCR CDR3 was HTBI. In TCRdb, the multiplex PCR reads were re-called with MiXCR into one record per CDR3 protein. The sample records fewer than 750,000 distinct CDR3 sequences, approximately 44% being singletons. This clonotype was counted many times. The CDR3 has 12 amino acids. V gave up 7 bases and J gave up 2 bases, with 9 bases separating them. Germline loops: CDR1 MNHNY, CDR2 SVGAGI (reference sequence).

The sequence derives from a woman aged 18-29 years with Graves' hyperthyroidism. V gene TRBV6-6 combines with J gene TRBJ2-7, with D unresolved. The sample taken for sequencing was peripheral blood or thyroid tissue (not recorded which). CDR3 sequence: CASTDVTYEQYF. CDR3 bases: TGTGCCAGCACGGACGTGACCTACGAGCAGTACTTC.